The T cell receptor (beta chain) described here comes from a study of OX40 agonist ivuxolimab in advanced cancers. Study-level information: The drug used for patients, ivuxolimab, was an agonistic anti-OX40 (CD134) antibody.

The protocol was immunoSEQ multiplex PCR, while the TCRdb copy is restricted to in-frame clones and leaves out a portion. The repertoire includes about 86,000 clones, roughly nine tenths of them detected once, and 8.7% sits in the top ten. Any history of autoimmune disease or systemic immunosuppression disqualified patients. Trimming took 5 bases from V and 3 from J, leaving 5 bases between them. CDR1 is SEHNR and CDR2 is FQNEAQ in the germline V gene (reference sequence). This CDR3 comprises 12 residues. The V call is TRBV7-9, the J call TRBJ1-5; D unresolved. The source material was CD4+ or CD8+ T cells sorted from blood, sampled in a trial of the OX40 agonist ivuxolimab. This sequence was found in an adult with an advanced solid tumor such as melanoma, head and neck, liver or kidney cancer. The CDR3 sequence: CASSPTNQPQHF. The CDR3 bases are TGTGCCAGCAGCCCCACCAATCAGCCCCAGCATTTT.